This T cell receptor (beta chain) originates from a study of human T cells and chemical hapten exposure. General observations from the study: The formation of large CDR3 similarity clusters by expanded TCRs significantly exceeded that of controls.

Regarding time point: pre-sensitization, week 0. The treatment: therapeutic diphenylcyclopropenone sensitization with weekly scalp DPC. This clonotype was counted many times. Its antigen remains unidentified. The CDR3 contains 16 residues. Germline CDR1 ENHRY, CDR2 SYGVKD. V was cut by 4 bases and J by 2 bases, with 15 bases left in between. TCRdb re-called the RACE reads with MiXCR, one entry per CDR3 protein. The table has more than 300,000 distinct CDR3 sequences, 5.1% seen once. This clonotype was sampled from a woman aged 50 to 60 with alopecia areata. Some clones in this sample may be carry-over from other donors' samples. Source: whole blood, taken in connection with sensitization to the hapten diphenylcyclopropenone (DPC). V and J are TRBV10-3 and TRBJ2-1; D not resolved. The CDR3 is CAISGTDQGPYNEQFF. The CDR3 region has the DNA TGTGCCATCAGTGGGACGGATCAAGGGCCCTACAATGAGCAGTTCTTC.